This entry lists 20 T cell receptor beta chains sequenced from one sample in a study of Graves' ophthalmopathy and Graves' hyperthyroidism. Amplifying from RNA transcripts, the study obtained TCR beta CDR3 regions. Second-round multiplex PCR came after a first-round RT-PCR that employed HTBI primers. TCRdb used MiXCR to reprocess the multiplex PCR reads, holding one entry per CDR3 protein. The table has 600,000 to 650,000 distinct CDR3 sequences, 20% to 25% seen once. Sequencing used peripheral blood. The source is a woman aged 18 to 35 with stable Graves' hyperthyroidism. Some clones in this sample may be carry-over from other donors' samples.

This clonotype was picked up many times. V usage is TRBV19 and J usage is TRBJ2-7; 7 positions match TRBD1. Trimming at V came to 3 bases and at J to 1 base, leaving 6 bases not matched to a gene. Germline lookup yields CDR1 LNHDA and CDR2 SQIVND (reference sequence). The CDR3 runs to 15 residues. CDR3 DNA: TGTGCCAGTAGTATGGGAGACAGGGCTTCCTACGAGCAGTACTTC. This codes for CASSMGDRASYEQYF.

This clonotype was found many times. The V call is TRBV28, the J call TRBJ1-5; perhaps TRBD1 as D (6 bases). This CDR3 is 15 amino acids long. Per the germline V gene, CDR1 is MDHEN and CDR2 is SYDVKM. The V and J ends lost 5 bases and 2 bases respectively, with 13 bases between them. The chain's CDR3 is CASSLTGIGNQPQHF. The CDR3 DNA follows: TGTGCCAGCAGTCTCACAGGGATCGGCAATCAGCCCCAGCATTTT.

Many counts were recorded for this clonotype. The chain uses TRBV6-1 and TRBJ1-1; D is perhaps TRBD1 (5 bases). V lost 5 bases, J lost 5 bases, and 12 bases lay in between. The CDR3 covers 13 residues. Germline-derived CDR1 and CDR2 are MNHNS and SASEGT. The CDR3 nucleotides read TGTGCCAGCAGTCCAGGGTATTGGACTGAAGCTTTCTTT. Its translation: CASSPGYWTEAFF.

The table lists this clonotype with many counts. This chain connects TRBV7-4 to TRBJ1-2; D is perhaps TRBD1 (5 bases). V was trimmed by 2 bases and J by 0 bases, leaving 16 bases between them. There are 17 residues in the CDR3. The germline CDR1 and CDR2 sequences are SGHVT and SQSDAQ. The CDR3 here is CASSLFPDRVTNYGYTF. In DNA, the CDR3 is TGTGCCAGCAGCTTATTCCCTGACAGAGTAACTAACTATGGCTACACCTTC.

The chain is built from TRBV27 and TRBJ1-2, with D maybe TRBD1 (5 bases). This CDR3 region has 15 residues. CDR1 is MNHEY and CDR2 is SMNVEV in the germline V gene (reference sequence). Trimming pared 5 bases from V and 3 bases from J, leaving 16 bases between. This CDR3 reads CASSKLRGLHYGYTF. The CDR3 bases are TGTGCCAGCAGTAAACTAAGGGGATTACACTATGGCTACACCTTC.

Regarding this clonotype: This may arise from a read error, as a much more abundant clone is one base away. This chain joins TRBV3-1 and TRBJ2-7; no definite D call. Germline values: CDR1 LGHDT, CDR2 YNNKEL (reference sequence). This CDR3 comprises 12 residues. Between the trimmed V and J ends, which lost 1 base and 5 bases, there was a span of 6 bases. The CDR3 nucleotides are TGTGCCAGCAGCCAAGTCCGTCACGAGCAGTACTTC. Amino acid sequence: CASSQVRHEQYF.

This clonotype was observed at least ten times. The chain has TRBV6-1 and TRBJ2-7; no reliable D call. The CDR3 spans 12 residues. Trimming pared 7 bases from V and 3 bases from J, leaving 10 bases between. The germline CDR1 and CDR2 sequences are MNHNS and SASEGT. DNA for the CDR3: TGTGCCAGCACGGCCACCAACTACGAGCAGTACTTC. Translated, it gives CASTATNYEQYF.

This clonotype was observed at least ten times. The gene calls are TRBV6-1 and TRBJ1-5; D call uncertain. Germline CDR1 reads MNHNS; CDR2 reads SASEGT. The CDR3 has 13 residues. Trimming took 1 base from V and 5 from J, leaving 6 bases between them. The CDR3 nucleotides read TGTGCCAGCAGTGAAGTCGGGTATCAGCCCCAGCATTTT. Translating gives CASSEVGYQPQHF.

V gene TRBV12-3 or TRBV12-4 combines with J gene TRBJ1-2; 8 bases fit TRBD1. CDR3 length: 14 residues. V was clipped by 7 bases and J by 6 bases; unmatched bases: 10. CDR3 in DNA: TGTGCCAGCAACCAGGGGGCAGGTGTGGATGGCTACACCTTC. It is translated as CASNQGAGVDGYTF.

Concerning this clonotype: A much bigger clone sits one base away, suggesting this may be a read error. The J gene is TRBJ2-5, the V gene TRBV20-1, with 9 bases fitting TRBD2. CDR3 length: 14 amino acids. Germline-derived CDR1 and CDR2 are DFQATT and SNEGSKA (reference sequence). In nucleotides, the CDR3 is TGCAGTGCTAGGGGCGGGACTAGCTTAGAGACCAAGTACTTC. Translated: CSARGGTSLETKYF.

The chain carries TRBV28 and TRBJ1-3; D is uncertain. The germline gives CDR1 MDHEN, CDR2 SYDVKM. CDR3 length: 16 residues. Trimming cost V 0 bases and J 0 bases, with 9 bases left between them. The DNA of the CDR3 is TGTGCCAGCAGTTTATGGACAATCAGCTCTGGAAACACCATATATTTT. As protein: CASSLWTISSGNTIYF.

With respect to this clonotype: At one of its ends the junction is not consistent with the germline gene, which may arise from a read error. The CDR3 DNA follows: TGTGCCAGCAGTTTAATAGGGGCCGAAACCGGGGAGCTGTCTTTT. It is translated as CASSLIGAETGELSF. This chain connects TRBV28 to TRBJ2-2; D assignment may be TRBD1 or TRBD2 (5 bases each). The CDR3 runs to 15 residues. CDR1 and CDR2 from the germline V gene are MDHEN and SYDVKM. The entire variable domain, with the rest obtained from reference TRBV28 and TRBJ2-2, is as follows: DVKVTQSSRYLVKRTGEKVFLECVQDMDHENMFWYRQDPGLGLRLIYFSYDVKMKEKGDIPEGYSVSREKKERFSLILESASTNQTSMYLCASSLIGAETGELSFGEGSRLTVL.

In its sample, this clonotype was seen many times. The CDR3 region is CASRFSPATQETQYF. Written as DNA, the CDR3 is TGTGCCAGCAGATTTTCCCCAGCAACCCAAGAGACCCAGTACTTC. The J gene is TRBJ2-5, the V gene TRBV28; no definite D call. The V gene lost 6 bases and the J gene lost 1 base, with 15 bases spanning the gap. The CDR3 totals 15 residues. Germline loops: CDR1 MDHEN, CDR2 SYDVKM. The full variable domain, its missing parts supplied by reference TRBV28 and TRBJ2-5, is DVKVTQSSRYLVKRTGEKVFLECVQDMDHENMFWYRQDPGLGLRLIYFSYDVKMKEKGDIPEGYSVSREKKERFSLILESASTNQTSMYLCASRFSPATQETQYFGPGTRLLVL.

The CDR3 DNA reads as TGTGCCAGCAGTTTAGGGGCTTTTGGGCCCTTCACCGGGGAGCTGTTTTTT. Translation: CASSLGAFGPFTGELFF. The chain recombines TRBV28 with TRBJ2-2, with a weak D call TRBD1 (5 bases). Germline assignment: CDR1 MDHEN and CDR2 SYDVKM. The V gene lost 2 bases and the J gene lost 4 bases, with 17 bases spanning the gap. CDR3 length: 17 amino acids.

This clonotype was detected ten times or more. This chain joins TRBV28 and TRBJ1-3, with a weak D call TRBD1 (5 bases). The V and J ends lost 6 bases and 0 bases respectively, with 12 bases between them. The germline V gene encodes CDR1 MDHEN and CDR2 SYDVKM. The CDR3 runs 15 residues. CDR3 loop: CASSISGNSGNTIYF. The CDR3 coding sequence is TGTGCCAGCAGCATATCAGGGAACTCTGGAAACACCATATATTTT. The full variable domain, with the rest looked up from reference TRBV28 and TRBJ1-3, is DVKVTQSSRYLVKRTGEKVFLECVQDMDHENMFWYRQDPGLGLRLIYFSYDVKMKEKGDIPEGYSVSREKKERFSLILESASTNQTSMYLCASSISGNSGNTIYFGEGSWLTVV.

This chain links TRBV4-3 with TRBJ2-7, with 7 bases fitting TRBD1. V lost 1 base to trimming and J lost 1 base; unmatched junction nucleotides: 7. CDR3 length: 16 residues. Per the germline V gene, CDR1 is LGHNA and CDR2 is YSLEER. CDR3 amino acids: CASSQGDRDGSYEQYF. The CDR3 DNA sequence: TGCGCCAGCAGCCAAGGCGACAGGGACGGGTCCTACGAGCAGTACTTC.

This clonotype was counted many times. V is TRBV9 and J is TRBJ2-7, with 8 bases lining up with TRBD1. Germline V gives CDR1 SGDLS, CDR2 YYNGEE. There are 15 residues in the CDR3. The V and J ends lost 0 bases and 2 bases, in that order; junction bases with no gene match: 4. CDR3 sequence reads: CASSVGGGQAYEQYF. CDR3 DNA: TGTGCCAGCAGCGTAGGTGGGGGACAGGCCTACGAGCAGTACTTC.

V is TRBV11-1 and J is TRBJ2-7; D unresolved. Germline V gene data show CDR1 as SGHAT and CDR2 as FQDESV (reference sequence). The CDR3 has 16 amino acids. V lost 5 bases and J 0 bases, leaving 17 bases between the germline ends. This CDR3 is CASSQLTERRSYEQYF. CDR3 sequence (DNA): TGTGCCAGCAGCCAGCTTACGGAACGGCGCTCCTACGAGCAGTACTTC.

V is TRBV7-2 and J is TRBJ1-1; 8 bases are shared with TRBD1. From germline, CDR1 is SGHTA and CDR2 FQGNSA. The CDR3 totals 15 residues. J was trimmed by 1 base and V by 5 bases; bases with no gene match: 6. Written as DNA, the CDR3 is TGTGCCAGCAGCCCGGACAGGGTTCAGAACACTGAAGCTTTCTTT. Translation gives CASSPDRVQNTEAFF.

This clonotype was seen repeatedly, ten times or more. The J gene is TRBJ1-1, the V gene TRBV13, with D unresolved. CDR3 length equals 13 residues. Germline loops: CDR1 PRHDT, CDR2 FYEKMQ (reference sequence). V was shortened by 2 bases and J by 5 bases, with 9 bases between the two germline ends. The CDR3 region is CASSLLWETEAFF. The CDR3 nucleotides read TGTGCCAGCAGCTTATTATGGGAAACTGAAGCTTTCTTT.